One sample yielded the 18 T cell receptor beta chains listed below, sequenced in a study of blood T cell repertoires in COVID-19. Sequencing used immunoSEQ multiplex PCR; TCRdb keeps in-frame clones, though not all of them. Of fewer than 400,000 clones listed, approximately 90% are singletons. Sequenced input: PBMCs or T cells enriched from blood (not recorded which). The receptors were sampled from a man under 40 who had recovered from COVID-19.

The chain combines TRBV7-9 with TRBJ2-7; possibly TRBD2 for D (6 bases). The germline CDR1 and CDR2 sequences are SEHNR and FQNEAQ (reference sequence). V was pared by 3 bases and J by 3 bases, with 12 bases between. This CDR3 region has 14 residues. The CDR3 nucleotides read TGTGCCAGCAGCTTTCCCGGGGGAGGCTACGAGCAGTACTTC. Translated, it gives CASSFPGGGYEQYF.

The rearrangement joins TRBV5-1 to TRBJ2-2; D not resolved. Trimming stripped 1 base from V and 2 bases from J, with 9 bases between. Germline V gene data show CDR1 as SGHRS and CDR2 as YFSETQ. The CDR3 sequence is 15 residues long. Here the CDR3 DNA reads TGCGCCAGCAGCTTGAGTCCAGGCAACACCGGGGAGCTGTTTTTT. Its protein product is CASSLSPGNTGELFF. Drawing the rest from reference TRBV5-1 and TRBJ2-2, the complete variable domain is KAGVTQTPRYLIKTRGQQVTLSCSPISGHRSVSWYQQTPGQGLQFLFEYFSETQRNKGNFPGRFSGRQFSNSRSEMNVSTLELGDSALYLCASSLSPGNTGELFFGEGSRLTVL.

The CDR3: CASRKEEKLFF. CDR3 nucleotides: TGTGCCAGTAGGAAAGAGGAAAAACTGTTTTTT. The rearrangement uses TRBV19 and TRBJ1-4, with D unclear. Germline loops: CDR1 LNHDA, CDR2 SQIVND (reference sequence). The CDR3 runs to 11 residues. V was shortened by 6 bases and J by 8 bases, with 7 bases between the two germline ends.

The chain carries TRBV27 and TRBJ2-1; tentatively, D is TRBD1 (6 bases). Germline assignment: CDR1 MNHEY and CDR2 SMNVEV (reference sequence). The CDR3 runs 14 residues. V lost 2 bases to trimming and J lost 2 bases, with 7 bases between them. The CDR3 here is CASSLQGTYNEQFF. The CDR3 nucleotides read TGTGCCAGCAGTTTACAGGGGACCTACAATGAGCAGTTCTTC.

This chain joins TRBV5-6 and TRBJ1-1, with unresolved D. Germline V CDR1 and CDR2: SGHDT, YYEEEE. V lost 1 base, J lost 0 bases, and 10 bases lay in between. This CDR3 is 15 amino acids long. In DNA form, the CDR3 reads TGTGCCAGCAGCTTGCCTCGGTTCATGAACACTGAAGCTTTCTTT. This sequence encodes CASSLPRFMNTEAFF.

In nucleotides, the CDR3 is TGTGCTAGTGGTTTGGACCCGACAGGGCGGATTGAAAAACTGTTTTTT. Amino acid sequence: CASGLDPTGRIEKLFF. V is TRBV12-5 and J is TRBJ1-4; 7 bases line up with TRBD1. V dropped 1 base and J dropped 7; count of bases not matched to a gene: 9. This CDR3 spans 16 amino acids. The germline V gene has CDR1 LGHNT and CDR2 FRNRAP.

A remark on this clone: An end of the junction does not agree with germline; a read error may underlie this. The V and J genes are TRBV7-7 and TRBJ2-1, with 10 nucleotides matching TRBD1. The CDR3 is made up of 15 amino acids. CDR1 is SSHAT, CDR2 FNYEAQ, per germline (reference sequence). The CDR3 loop is CASSLEGQGNSEQFF. Here the CDR3 DNA reads TGTGCTAGCAGCTTGGAGGGACAGGGGAATTCGGAGCAGTTCTTC.

The chain is built from TRBV6-4 and TRBJ1-4; D is perhaps TRBD1 (6 bases). V was trimmed by 4 bases and J by 2 bases, leaving 8 bases between them. The CDR3 loop spans 14 amino acids. CDR1 is MRHNA and CDR2 is SNTAGT in the germline V gene. The CDR3 loop is CASSGGPTNEKLFF. The CDR3, as DNA: TGTGCCAGCAGTGGGGGGCCCACTAATGAAAAACTGTTTTTT.

The rearrangement links TRBV10-1 to TRBJ1-1; 7 nucleotides line up with TRBD1. The CDR3 has 14 amino acids. Germline-derived CDR1 and CDR2 are WNHNN and SYGVQD (reference sequence). V lost 0 bases to trimming and J lost 7 bases; unmatched junction nucleotides: 5. As DNA, the CDR3 is TGCGCCAGCAGTGAGTCGAGGGGGCCAATTGAAGCTTTCTTT. Translated: CASSESRGPIEAFF.

The V and J genes are TRBV5-4 and TRBJ1-5, with 8 bases that match TRBD1. This CDR3 has 15 amino acids. Trimming took 3 bases from V and 0 from J; bases not matched to a gene: 2. Germline V lookup: CDR1 SGHNT, CDR2 YYREEE (reference sequence). CDR3 protein: CASSSGGTSNQPQHF. DNA of the CDR3: TGTGCCAGCAGCTCAGGGGGCACTAGCAATCAGCCCCAGCATTTT.

V usage is TRBV11-2 and J usage is TRBJ2-5; 9 bases fit TRBD2. Trimming took 1 base from V and 3 from J; bases not matched to a gene: 6. From germline, CDR1 is SGHAT and CDR2 FQNNGV. This CDR3 region has 16 residues. CDR3 coding DNA: TGTGCCAGCAGCTTAGTGTCTAGCGGGACCGAAGAGACCCAGTACTTC. Amino acid sequence: CASSLVSSGTEETQYF.

V is TRBV7-9 and J is TRBJ1-6, with TRBD1 matching over 7 bases. Germline V gene lookup returns CDR1 SEHNR and CDR2 FQNEAQ (reference sequence). The ends lost 4 bases at V and 9 bases at J; junction bases unmatched: 9. The CDR3 covers 15 residues. CDR3 nucleotide sequence: TGTGCCAGCAGCTCGAGCCGACAGGGTGGTTCACCCCTCCACTTT. It codes for CASSSSRQGGSPLHF.

The J gene is TRBJ2-5, the V gene TRBV11-3; no clear D gene. Per the germline V gene, CDR1 is SGHNT and CDR2 is YENEEA. Trimming stripped 5 bases from V and 1 base from J, with 11 bases between. The CDR3 consists of 14 residues. The CDR3 DNA sequence: TGTGCCAGCAGCGTGGGCAGCCTCCAAGAGACCCAGTACTTC. Its protein product is CASSVGSLQETQYF.

V usage is TRBV28 and J usage is TRBJ1-2; D is uncertain. CDR1 MDHEN and CDR2 SYDVKM come from the germline V gene. The CDR3 is 13 amino acids. The V gene lost 1 base and the J gene lost 6 bases, with 9 bases spanning the gap. The CDR3 loop reads CASSLSTEDGYTF. The CDR3 DNA reads as TGTGCCAGCAGTTTATCCACAGAAGATGGCTACACCTTC.

The rearrangement links TRBV5-1 to TRBJ2-3; TRBD2 matches at 7 bases. CDR3 length: 13 residues. V lost 7 bases and J lost 0; bases outside the gene matches: 2. Germline CDR1 is SGHRS and CDR2 is YFSETQ. Written as DNA, the CDR3 is TGCGCCAGCCGGGAGGTTAGCACAGATACGCAGTATTTT. Translated: CASREVSTDTQYF. Using reference TRBV5-1 and TRBJ2-3 for the parts outside the CDR3, the full variable domain is KAGVTQTPRYLIKTRGQQVTLSCSPISGHRSVSWYQQTPGQGLQFLFEYFSETQRNKGNFPGRFSGRQFSNSRSEMNVSTLELGDSALYLCASREVSTDTQYFGPGTRLTVL.

The chain carries TRBV25-1 and TRBJ2-3, with D uncertain. Germline V lookup: CDR1 MGHDK, CDR2 SYGVNS. The length of the CDR3 is 15 residues. The ends were cut back, 0 bases at V and 4 bases at J, with 11 bases in the middle. CDR3: CASSEYHGAADTQYF. The CDR3 coding sequence is TGTGCCAGCAGTGAATATCATGGCGCGGCAGATACGCAGTATTTT.

The chain has TRBV2 and TRBJ2-2, with D possibly matching TRBD1 (5 bases). Germline CDR1 is SNHLY and CDR2 is FYNNEI. The V and J ends lost 2 bases and 3 bases respectively, with 10 bases between them. The CDR3 totals 15 residues. Here the CDR3 reads CASSESSGYTGELFF. The CDR3 bases are TGTGCCAGCAGTGAAAGTTCAGGGTACACCGGGGAGCTGTTTTTT.

The chain joins TRBV30 to TRBJ1-1; D ambiguous. The CDR3 is 12 amino acids. Trimming shortened V by 4 bases and J by 0 bases, and 6 bases separated the two germline ends. Germline V CDR1 and CDR2: GTSNPN, SVGIG (reference sequence). The CDR3 DNA sequence: TGTGCCTGGATGAGTTTGAACACTGAAGCTTTCTTT. Translation: CAWMSLNTEAFF.